The text below deals with one T cell receptor beta chain. The data belong to a study of T cells in localized non-small cell lung cancer. The protocol was immunoSEQ multiplex PCR, while the TCRdb copy is restricted to in-frame clones and leaves out a portion. This table has tens of thousands of clones, approximately 90% appearing once. The clonotype originates from a male donor aged 60 or older with stage III squamous cell lung carcinoma. The sample was peripheral blood, taken before any cancer treatment.

DNA for the CDR3: TGTGCCAGCAGTTACGCAGGGCAGGACACTGAAGCTTTCTTT. It translates to CASSYAGQDTEAFF. The chain employs TRBV6-5 and TRBJ1-1; possible D gene TRBD1, 5 bases. From germline, CDR1 is MNHEY and CDR2 SVGAGI. This CDR3 is 14 amino acids long. V lost 2 bases, J lost 3 bases, and 10 bases lay in between.